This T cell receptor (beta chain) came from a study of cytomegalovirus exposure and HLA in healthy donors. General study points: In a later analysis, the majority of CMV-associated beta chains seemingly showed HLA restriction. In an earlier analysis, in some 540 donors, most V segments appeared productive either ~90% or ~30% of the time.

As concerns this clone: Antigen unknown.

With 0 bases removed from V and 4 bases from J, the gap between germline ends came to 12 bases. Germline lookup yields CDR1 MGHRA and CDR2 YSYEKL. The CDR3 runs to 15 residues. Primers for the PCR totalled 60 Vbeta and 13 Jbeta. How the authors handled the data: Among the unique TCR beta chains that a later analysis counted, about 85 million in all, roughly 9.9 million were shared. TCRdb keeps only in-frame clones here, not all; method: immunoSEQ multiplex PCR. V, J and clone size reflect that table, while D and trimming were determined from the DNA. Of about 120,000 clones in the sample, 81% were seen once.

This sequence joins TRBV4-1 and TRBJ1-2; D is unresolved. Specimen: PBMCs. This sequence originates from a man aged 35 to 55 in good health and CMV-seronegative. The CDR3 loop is CASSQDDTSGYGYTF. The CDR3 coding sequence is TGCGCCAGCAGCCAAGATGACACATCTGGCTATGGCTACACCTTC.